The rows below give T cell receptor beta chains drawn from one sample of a study of cytomegalovirus exposure and HLA in healthy donors. Generated by immunoSEQ multiplex PCR, the TCRdb table keeps only in-frame clones and is missing some. The sample contains roughly 230,000 clones, around 80% of which appear only once. Sequencing was carried out using PBMCs. These receptors were collected from a boy under 18 in good health and CMV-seronegative. Both conserved end residues are part of each CDR3. Each record gives: CDR3 protein, CDR3 DNA, clone size, CDR3 length, J gene, D gene, V gene. The D gene is left open where the match is weak. Clone size is given for some rows only: seen once, a few or many times, or a class if the clone is expanded.

CASSVEDRGYNNEQFF	TGTGCCAGCAGCGTAGAAGACAGGGGATACAACAATGAGCAGTTCTTC	NA	16	TRBJ2-1	TRBD1	TRBV9
CASSERGGEIANVLTF	TGTGCCAGCAGTGAACGAGGCGGGGAAATTGCCAACGTCCTGACTTTC	NA	16	TRBJ2-6	NA	TRBV2
CASSRSRGAFGANVLTF	TGTGCCAGCAGCCGCTCAAGGGGCGCGTTTGGGGCCAACGTCCTGACTTTC	few	17	TRBJ2-6	NA	TRBV7-9
CASSAGTGKAQYF	TGTGCCAGCAGCGCCGGGACAGGGAAGGCGCAGTACTTC	NA	13	TRBJ2-7	TRBD1	TRBV7-3
CASRLGQGNYGYTF	TGTGCCAGCAGGCTGGGACAGGGGAACTATGGCTACACCTTC	NA	14	TRBJ1-2	TRBD1	TRBV6-6
CAWSVGRMRQPQHF	TGTGCCTGGAGTGTAGGTAGGATGAGGCAGCCCCAGCATTTT	NA	14	TRBJ1-5	NA	TRBV30
CASSFGDPGTGELFF	TGTGCCAGCAGTTTCGGAGACCCGGGCACCGGGGAGCTGTTTTTT	few	15	TRBJ2-2	NA	TRBV27
CASRERGQYQETQYF	TGTGCCAGCAGAGAAAGGGGGCAGTACCAAGAGACCCAGTACTTC	NA	15	TRBJ2-5	TRBD1	TRBV2
CASSSIAGVGETQYF	TGTGCCAGCAGCTCCATAGCGGGGGTCGGAGAGACCCAGTACTTC	NA	15	TRBJ2-5	TRBD2	TRBV9
CASSLETGPGYTF	TGCGCCAGCAGCCTAGAGACAGGACCTGGCTACACCTTC	NA	13	TRBJ1-2	NA	TRBV5-1
CASSEGQVNTEAFF	TGTGCCAGCAGTGAGGGACAGGTGAACACTGAAGCTTTCTTT	NA	14	TRBJ1-1	TRBD1	TRBV6-1
CASSPRDRYSNQPQHF	TGTGCCAGCAGCCCCCGGGACAGATATAGCAATCAGCCCCAGCATTTT	NA	16	TRBJ1-5	TRBD1	TRBV5-5
CASSLGSGSPYEQYF	TGTGCCAGCAGCTTAGGATCCGGGAGCCCCTACGAGCAGTACTTC	NA	15	TRBJ2-7	NA	TRBV11-2
CASRFGDRERRELFF	TGTGCCAGCAGGTTCGGGGACAGGGAACGCCGGGAGCTGTTTTTT	NA	15	TRBJ2-2	TRBD1	TRBV2
CASSVLRNSGRTLDTQYF	TGTGCCAGCAGCGTACTGCGGAATAGCGGGAGGACCTTAGATACGCAGTATTTT	NA	18	TRBJ2-3	TRBD2	TRBV9
CASRPGATYEQYF	TGTGCCAGCAGGCCGGGAGCTACCTACGAGCAGTACTTC	NA	13	TRBJ2-7	NA	TRBV6-6
CAISDSGSTDTQYF	TGTGCCATCAGTGATAGCGGGAGCACAGATACGCAGTATTTT	NA	14	TRBJ2-3	TRBD2	TRBV10-3
CASSLPGNTGELFF	TGTGCCAGCAGCTTACCAGGGAACACCGGGGAGCTGTTTTTT	few	14	TRBJ2-2	NA	TRBV7-9
CASSPASGTTGELFF	TGTGCCAGCAGTCCGGCCAGCGGGACCACCGGGGAGCTGTTTTTT	NA	15	TRBJ2-2	TRBD2	TRBV7-9
CAWSSGTGPEKLFF	TGTGCCTGGAGTAGCGGGACCGGACCTGAAAAACTGTTTTTT	NA	14	TRBJ1-4	NA	TRBV30
CASRRPQIDGEQFF	TGTGCCAGCAGGCGCCCGCAGATCGACGGGGAGCAGTTCTTC	once	14	TRBJ2-1	NA	TRBV27
CASSYTPSGSTDTQYF	TGTGCCAGCAGTTACACCCCTAGCGGTAGCACAGATACGCAGTATTTT	NA	16	TRBJ2-3	TRBD2	TRBV6-5
CATSRATEGSTEAFF	TGTGCCACCAGCAGAGCAACAGAAGGTAGCACTGAAGCTTTCTTT	NA	15	TRBJ1-1	NA	TRBV15
CASSLVSAETYEQYF	TGTGCCAGCAGCTTAGTGTCCGCGGAGACCTACGAGCAGTACTTC	NA	15	TRBJ2-7	NA	TRBV11-3
CASSITSGGYGPYEQYF	TGTGCCAGTAGTATTACTTCGGGGGGGTACGGACCCTACGAGCAGTACTTC	NA	17	TRBJ2-7	TRBD2	TRBV19
CASSNGYREGNSGYGYTF	TGCGCCAGCAGTAACGGATACAGGGAGGGCAATTCCGGCTATGGCTACACCTTC	NA	18	TRBJ1-2	NA	TRBV10-1
CASSSTGGLMNTEAFF	TGTGCCAGCAGTAGCACAGGGGGCCTTATGAACACTGAAGCTTTCTTT	NA	16	TRBJ1-1	TRBD1	TRBV2
CAWRTGYADTQYF	TGTGCCTGGAGGACAGGCTACGCAGATACGCAGTATTTT	NA	13	TRBJ2-3	NA	TRBV30
CASSPSRGVKPYEQYF	TGTGCCAGCAGCCCCTCCCGGGGGGTCAAACCCTACGAGCAGTACTTC	NA	16	TRBJ2-7	TRBD2	TRBV27
CASSFGKDSMNTEAFF	TGTGCCAGCAGTTTCGGAAAGGACAGTATGAACACTGAAGCTTTCTTT	NA	16	TRBJ1-1	NA	TRBV27
CASSFGGTGVEKLFF	TGTGCCAGTAGTTTCGGGGGGACAGGGGTTGAAAAACTGTTTTTT	NA	15	TRBJ1-4	TRBD1	TRBV19
CATSRDLAWDRYF	TGTGCCACCAGCAGAGATTTGGCGTGGGACAGGTACTTC	NA	13	TRBJ2-4	TRBD1	TRBV15
CASSWDRDHEQYF	TGTGCCAGCAGCTGGGACAGGGACCACGAGCAGTACTTC	NA	13	TRBJ2-7	TRBD1	TRBV11-3
CASSSRDRGGYGYTF	TGTGCCAGCAGCTCCCGGGACAGGGGAGGCTATGGCTACACCTTC	NA	15	TRBJ1-2	TRBD1	TRBV7-8
CASSPDRVRTEAFF	TGTGCCAGCAGCCCCGACAGGGTCCGTACTGAAGCTTTCTTT	NA	14	TRBJ1-1	TRBD1	TRBV9
CASSVREGEQFF	TGTGCCAGCAGCGTCCGAGAGGGTGAGCAGTTCTTC	NA	12	TRBJ2-1	NA	TRBV7-6
CAWSLGRANEKLFF	TGTGCCTGGAGCTTGGGGAGGGCTAATGAAAAACTGTTTTTT	NA	14	TRBJ1-4	NA	TRBV30
CASGLARGGRIDEQFF	TGTGCTAGTGGTTTGGCCCGGGGGGGGCGAATCGATGAGCAGTTCTTC	NA	16	TRBJ2-1	TRBD2	TRBV12-5
CASSPTSGGALFF	TGTGCCAGCAGCCCCACTAGCGGGGGGGCCTTGTTCTTC	NA	13	TRBJ2-1	TRBD2	TRBV2
CASSYNRNTEAFF	TGTGCCAGCAGTTACAACAGGAACACTGAAGCTTTCTTT	few	13	TRBJ1-1	NA	TRBV6-5
CASNSLAQETQYF	TGTGCCAGCAATAGCCTTGCTCAAGAGACCCAGTACTTC	NA	13	TRBJ2-5	NA	TRBV6-5
CASSPRTGGNSPLHF	TGTGCCAGCAGCCCACGGACAGGGGGCAATTCACCCCTCCACTTT	NA	15	TRBJ1-6	TRBD1	TRBV11-3
CASSYSALMYF	TGTGCCAGCAGTTACTCGGCCTTAATGTACTTC	NA	11	TRBJ2-7	NA	TRBV6-5
CASRHLGARELFF	TGTGCCAGCAGGCACCTAGGTGCCAGGGAGCTGTTTTTT	NA	13	TRBJ2-2	NA	TRBV11-2
CASSLSGTDYGYTF	TGCGCCAGCAGCTTGTCCGGGACAGACTATGGCTACACCTTC	NA	14	TRBJ1-2	TRBD1	TRBV5-1